This T cell receptor beta chain derives from a study of cytomegalovirus exposure and HLA in healthy donors. On the study more broadly: Of all 400 or so donors who were genotyped, roughly 85% belonged to the Caucasian-associated ancestry cluster. Findings and limits, study-wide: V- and J-gene trimming in TCR beta was tied to a missense DCLRE1C variant by an analysis performed later. In vitro assays verified that a few CMV-associated chains recognized CMV antigens specifically.

PCR involved 60 Vbeta and 13 Jbeta primers. The data were produced by immunoSEQ multiplex PCR, yet TCRdb's version contains in-frame clones alone and is incomplete. The repertoire includes around 110,000 clones, 70% to 80% of them detected once, and around 3.4% sits in the top ten. Donors likely had unrecorded immune exposures despite being nominally healthy when sampled. Points on this clone: Its specificity is not known.

There are 11 residues in the CDR3. The ends were cut back, 1 base at V and 5 bases at J, with 4 bases in the middle. CDR1 and CDR2 from the germline V gene are SGHRS and YFSETQ. The rearrangement uses TRBV5-1 and TRBJ2-7; no reliable D call. Sequencing was carried out using PBMCs. The sequence was collected from a man aged 60 to 69 in good health and CMV-seronegative. The CDR3 protein is CASSLSNEQYF. The CDR3, as DNA: TGCGCCAGCAGCTTGAGCAACGAGCAGTACTTC.